The clone carrying this TCR beta chain was detected once. The V and J ends lost 5 bases and 4 bases, in that order; junction bases with no gene match: 9. Germline CDR1 is SGHVS and CDR2 is FQNEAQ. The CDR3 contains 16 residues. This record comes from a study of TIL therapy for anti-PD-1-resistant metastatic lung cancer. Study-level background: A handful of tumors were EGFR-mutant and two were ALK-rearranged. By whole-exome sequencing, median non-synonymous tumor mutation burden was roughly 1.6 mutations per megabase.

The libraries were made with immunoSEQ v3. Clones were read by immunoSEQ multiplex PCR, and TCRdb kept only the in-frame ones, dropping some. The sample lists about 36,000 clones, 70% to 75% seen once, with about 5.7% in the top ten. Documented time point: pre-treatment sample, taken before nivolumab and TIL therapy. Enrollment ran from October 2017 to January 2020. The receptor's source is a person aged 30 to 80 with non-small cell lung cancer. Material: blood, obtained at baseline. V and J are TRBV7-8 and TRBJ1-4, with TRBD1 matching over 8 bases. Here the CDR3 DNA reads TGTGCCAGCAGCGACCGGGACAGGCTATTTAATGAAAAACTGTTTTTT. Translating gives CASSDRDRLFNEKLFF.